Listed here is a single T cell receptor (beta chain). Its antigen target is currently unknown. It has no much larger one-base neighbor in the sample; base qualities were not kept. This sample is part of a study of CD8+CD57+ T cells in acquired aplastic anemia listed by TCRdb under 2018. For the wider study: A mean of around 3.3 ug of DNA, ranging from 0.2 to 27.4 ug, was extracted from sorted CD4+ and CD8+ cells.

Profiling of TCR beta VDJ combinations and CDR3 sequences used genomic DNA as the template. An Illumina HiSeq 2000 was the platform used for TCR repertoire sequencing. From the authors' description of their analysis: TRBV/TRBJ rearrangement plots, CDR3 size and DJ length profiles, and Simpson's diversity index were used to evaluate the repertoires. The most abundant DNA sequence in the deep sequencing data was taken as the immunodominant clone. CDR3 amino acid sequences were checked for sharing between subjects and were compared against published repertoires and the VDJdb database. TCRdb handled the public reads itself, with Q25 trimming in fastp and clone calling in MiXCR, and kept productive beta chains. Every entry covers one CDR3 protein and lists the most common genes and DNA from its rows. The V and J calls reflect TCRdb's pipeline rather than the authors' work. This sample comprises under 200,000 distinct CDR3 sequences, over 60% of them detected only once. Approximately 44% of the sample lies in the top ten.

The CDR3 spans 15 residues, from the cysteine through the phenylalanine. Left in the record is the CDR3 DNA by itself, 45 bases read in frame from the first base. CDR1 is given as SEHNR and CDR2 as FQNEAQ, both from the germline V gene (reference sequence). Relative to germline, V is missing 5 bases and J is missing 4 bases, with 9 bases of the junction outside any gene match. The study deep-sequenced TCR repertoires of sorted CD4+ and CD8+ blood T cells from severe aplastic anemia patients and healthy subjects. Ficoll-Paque density gradient centrifugation was used to isolate peripheral blood mononuclear cells. Before DNA extraction, CD4+ and CD8+ T cells were sorted by FACS or by magnetic beads. Summary of the overall study and its limitations: Between patients and healthy controls, no significant difference in CD8+ Simpson's diversity was found (P=0.060). Although around 30 CD8+ CDR3 sequences were shared by patients and controls, these sequences appeared highly expressed in patients and within the immunodominant clones of patients.

The rearranged chain carries TRBV7-9 and TRBJ2-5; 8 bases in the middle match TRBD1. Sequenced input: sorted CD4+, CD8+, or CD8+CD57+ T cells (not recorded which) from PBMCs. This receptor was identified in a human donor with severe aplastic anemia or a healthy control (not recorded which). The CDR3 in this case is CASSAAGQGRETQYF. The bases read TGTGCCAGCAGCGCGGCCGGACAGGGAAGAGAGACCCAGTACTTC.